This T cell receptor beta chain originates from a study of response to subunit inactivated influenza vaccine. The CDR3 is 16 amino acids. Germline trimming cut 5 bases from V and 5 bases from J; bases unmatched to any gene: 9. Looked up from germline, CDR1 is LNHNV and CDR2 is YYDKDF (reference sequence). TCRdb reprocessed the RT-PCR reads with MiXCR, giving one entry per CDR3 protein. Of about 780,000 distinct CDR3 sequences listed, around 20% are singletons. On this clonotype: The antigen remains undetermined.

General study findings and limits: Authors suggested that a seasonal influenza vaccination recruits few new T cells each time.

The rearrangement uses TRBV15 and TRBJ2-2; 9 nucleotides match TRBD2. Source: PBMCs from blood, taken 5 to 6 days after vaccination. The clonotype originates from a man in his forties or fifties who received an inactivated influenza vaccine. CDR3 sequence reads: CATSPRNLAGTGELFF. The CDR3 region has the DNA TGTGCCACCAGCCCGAGGAACCTAGCGGGGACCGGGGAGCTGTTTTTT.